This TCR beta chain derives from a study of long-term antiretroviral therapy in people with HIV. immunoSEQ v3.0 was run at survey level. Only in-frame clones appear in the TCRdb table, and some are missing; sequencing was by immunoSEQ multiplex PCR. Of over 15,000 clones detected, around 95% appear once; the ten largest clones hold about 1.4%. The CDR3 has 17 residues. V lost 6 bases to trimming and J lost 5 bases, with 22 bases between them. Germline values: CDR1 MDHEN, CDR2 SYDVKM. The TCR originated in a man in his thirties or forties with HIV. The sample here was unsorted PBMCs, taken roughly 10 years after starting antiretroviral therapy. The rearrangement links TRBV28 to TRBJ2-2; TRBD1 might be the D (5 bases). For the CDR3, the DNA is TGTGCCAGCAGGTCCCTCGGGCAGGGAAAGGTAACCGGGGAGCTGTTTTTT. This translates into CASRSLGQGKVTGELFF.